The 29 T cell receptor beta chains below all came from one sample that was sequenced in a study of blood T cell repertoires in COVID-19. Sequencing used immunoSEQ multiplex PCR; TCRdb keeps in-frame clones, though not all of them. The sample lists about 270,000 clones, about 85% occurring once. Sequenced material: peripheral blood. The receptors here all came from a man in his 60s who had recovered from COVID-19.

The chain couples TRBV6-1 to TRBJ1-2; D not resolved. This CDR3 spans 12 amino acids. V was pared by 3 bases and J by 9 bases, with 11 bases between. The germline CDR1 and CDR2 sequences are MNHNS and SASEGT. The CDR3 loop is CASSESGYRYTF. As DNA, the CDR3 is TGTGCCAGCAGTGAGTCGGGGTATCGCTACACCTTC.

The gene calls are TRBV11-2 and TRBJ2-7, with TRBD2 identical over 11 bases. V lost 0 bases, J lost 0 bases, and 4 bases stayed unmatched. Per germline, CDR1 SGHAT and CDR2 FQNNGV. The length of the CDR3 is 17 residues. The CDR3 region has the DNA TGTGCCAGCAGCTTAGAGGCTAGCGGGGGGTTCTCCTACGAGCAGTACTTC. This codes for CASSLEASGGFSYEQYF. The variable domain in full, completed from reference TRBV11-2 and TRBJ2-7, reads EAGVAQSPRYKIIEKRQSVAFWCNPISGHATLYWYQQILGQGPKLLIQFQNNGVVDDSQLPKDRFSAERLKGVDSTLKIQPAKLEDSAVYLCASSLEASGGFSYEQYFGPGTRLTVT.

This clone was observed a few times. V and J are TRBV5-4 and TRBJ1-4; TRBD1 aligns across 7 bases. In germline, CDR1 is SGHNT, CDR2 YYREEE (reference sequence). The J segment lost 7 bases and the V segment lost 1 base, leaving 7 bases of the junction unmatched. The length of the CDR3 is 15 residues. CDR3 sequence: CASSLNRGLGEKLFF. The DNA for the CDR3 is TGTGCCAGCAGCTTGAATAGGGGGCTGGGTGAAAAACTGTTTTTT.

This clone was detected once. The rearrangement joins TRBV19 to TRBJ2-3; 7 bases are a match to TRBD2. V shed 1 base and J 8 bases; nucleotides not matched to a gene: 27. The CDR3 extends over 21 amino acids. Germline CDR1 reads LNHDA; CDR2 reads SQIVND (reference sequence). The CDR3 protein is CASSIGNPGPGSGVRASTQYF. The CDR3 DNA reads as TGTGCCAGTAGTATAGGCAACCCGGGCCCGGGGAGCGGGGTAAGGGCCAGTACGCAGTATTTT. Full variable domain (remainder filled in from reference TRBV19 and TRBJ2-3): DGGITQSPKYLFRKEGQNVTLSCEQNLNHDAMYWYRQDPGQGLRLIYYSQIVNDFQKGDIAEGYSVSREKKESFPLTVTSAQKNPTAFYLCASSIGNPGPGSGVRASTQYFGPGTRLTVL.

This rearrangement joins TRBV6-6 to TRBJ1-1, with 8 bases aligning to TRBD1. Germline trimming cut 5 bases from V and 4 bases from J; bases unmatched to any gene: 6. This CDR3 is 14 amino acids long. Germline loops: CDR1 MNHNY, CDR2 SVGAGI (reference sequence). The CDR3 DNA reads as TGTGCCAGCAGTGTCACAGGGGGGATCACTGAAGCTTTCTTT. It specifies CASSVTGGITEAFF.

The chain links TRBV27 to TRBJ1-5, with a possible D match to TRBD1 (6 bases). With 6 bases removed from V and 3 bases from J, the gap between germline ends came to 18 bases. Germline values: CDR1 MNHEY, CDR2 SMNVEV (reference sequence). The CDR3 length is 16 residues. The CDR3 DNA follows: TGTGCCAGCAGGCATACCGGGACATTGAACAATCAGCCCCAGCATTTT. Translation: CASRHTGTLNNQPQHF.

The V gene is TRBV19, the J gene TRBJ1-2, with D perhaps TRBD1 (5 bases). There are 12 residues in the CDR3. The germline V gene has CDR1 LNHDA and CDR2 SQIVND (reference sequence). V lost 5 bases and J lost 5, with 9 bases in between. As DNA, the CDR3 is TGTGCCAGTAGTTTCCGACAGTATGGCTACACCTTC. Translated, it gives CASSFRQYGYTF.

J is TRBJ2-2 and V is TRBV19; the match to TRBD2 covers 10 bases. Germline values: CDR1 LNHDA, CDR2 SQIVND (reference sequence). The CDR3 runs 13 residues. The CDR3 DNA is TGTGCGCCGAGCGGGGGGGCGACGGGGGAGCTGTTTTTT. Amino acid sequence: CAPSGGATGELFF.

This chain connects TRBV5-4 to TRBJ2-7, with D perhaps TRBD1 (6 bases). The CDR3 spans 14 residues. Trimming shortened V by 4 bases and J by 5 bases, and 16 bases separated the two germline ends. In germline, CDR1 is SGHNT, CDR2 YYREEE (reference sequence). Written as DNA, the CDR3 is TGTGCCAGCAGCCTCCCGACAGGAATTAACGAGCAGTACTTC. Its translation: CASSLPTGINEQYF.

This clone occurred a few times. The chain employs TRBV4-1 and TRBJ1-1, with D maybe TRBD1 (5 bases). The CDR3 extends over 15 amino acids. Trimming removed 1 base at V and 2 bases at J, with 11 bases between. Germline V gene data show CDR1 as MGHRA and CDR2 as YSYEKL. CDR3 in DNA: TGCGCCAGCAGCCAAGCCGGGGGAGGAAACACTGAAGCTTTCTTT. Its translation: CASSQAGGGNTEAFF.

The chain employs TRBV6-6 and TRBJ1-1, with 8 bases lining up with TRBD1. The CDR3 is made up of 16 amino acids. The germline gives CDR1 MNHNY, CDR2 SVGAGI (reference sequence). V gave up 7 bases and J gave up 6 bases; unmatched junction bases: 16. The CDR3 reads CASNLKDRVGVPEAFF. For the CDR3, the DNA is TGTGCCAGCAATTTGAAGGACAGGGTCGGGGTCCCTGAAGCTTTCTTT.

The V and J genes are TRBV5-6 and TRBJ1-2; D gene uncertain. The V end was cut by 3 bases, the J end by 1 base, with 4 bases between. This CDR3 is 12 amino acids long. The germline V gene encodes CDR1 SGHDT and CDR2 YYEEEE. CDR3 protein: CASSSRNYGYTF. Written as DNA, the CDR3 is TGTGCCAGCAGCTCCCGTAACTATGGCTACACCTTC.

A word on this clone: Germline and junction disagree at one end, which may indicate a read error. This chain connects TRBV6-4 to TRBJ1-5; possible D gene TRBD1, 5 bases. Germline CDR1 MRHNA, CDR2 SNTAGT. This CDR3 is built from 16 residues. DNA of the CDR3: TGTGCCAACAGTGGGGTGTTCGGTGGGGCCAATCAGCCCCAGCATTTT. This translates into CANSGVFGGANQPQHF.

This chain links TRBV3-1 (or the pseudogene TRBV3-2) with TRBJ2-1; the match to TRBD2 covers 8 bases. The CDR3 totals 13 residues. Germline V gene data show CDR1 as LGHDT and CDR2 as YNNKEL (reference sequence). The CDR3 DNA follows: TGTGCGAGCGGGGGCTACTCCTACAATGAGCAGTTCTTC. Translated, it gives CASGGYSYNEQFF.

The chain carries TRBV24-1 and TRBJ1-5, with 8 bases that match TRBD1. The V and J ends lost 5 bases and 4 bases, in that order; junction bases with no gene match: 6. Germline CDR1 and CDR2: KGHDR and SFDVKD. This CDR3 is built from 15 residues. As DNA, the CDR3 is TGTGCCACCAGTGGCAGCAGGGGGCAAAATCAGCCCCAGCATTTT. Translation gives CATSGSRGQNQPQHF.

V and J are TRBV7-2 and TRBJ1-1; TRBD1 is a possible D gene (5 bases). The length of the CDR3 is 14 residues. Germline loops: CDR1 SGHTA, CDR2 FQGNSA. Trimming removed 1 base at V and 4 bases at J, with 10 bases between. CDR3 protein: CASSLGVGVTEAFF. In DNA, the CDR3 is TGTGCCAGCAGCTTAGGAGTAGGGGTCACTGAAGCTTTCTTT.

This chain joins TRBV7-9 and TRBJ2-1; 14 nucleotides match TRBD2. Germline loops: CDR1 SEHNR, CDR2 FQNEAQ (reference sequence). CDR3 size: 17 residues. Germline trimming cut 5 bases from V and 5 bases from J; bases unmatched to any gene: 8. In DNA form, the CDR3 reads TGTGCCAGCAGCCACGGACTAGCGGGGGGAGGCGACAATGAGCAGTTCTTC. Translating gives CASSHGLAGGGDNEQFF. Full variable domain (remainder filled in from reference TRBV7-9 and TRBJ2-1): DTGVSQNPRHKITKRGQNVTFRCDPISEHNRLYWYRQTLGQGPEFLTYFQNEAQLEKSRLLSDRFSAERPKGSFSTLEIQRTEQGDSAMYLCASSHGLAGGGDNEQFFGPGTRLTVL.

The chain has TRBV15 and TRBJ2-1; 9 bases are a match to TRBD2. With V trimmed by 1 base and J by 9 bases, 13 bases remained unmatched. Looked up from germline, CDR1 is LNHNV and CDR2 is YYDKDF (reference sequence). CDR3 size: 17 residues. The CDR3 reads CATSRVGGRGGAGEQFF. The CDR3 DNA reads as TGTGCCACCAGCAGAGTTGGCGGGCGGGGGGGTGCTGGTGAGCAGTTCTTC.

The V and J genes are TRBV2 and TRBJ2-7, with TRBD1 as a possible D gene (5 bases). Trimming removed 4 bases at V and 2 bases at J, with 12 bases between. The CDR3 length is 14 residues. The germline V gene encodes CDR1 SNHLY and CDR2 FYNNEI. CDR3: CASSVLDRTYEQYF. The DNA of the CDR3 is TGTGCCAGCAGTGTCCTCGACAGAACCTACGAGCAGTACTTC.

There are many counts of this clone. The rearrangement joins TRBV6-6 to TRBJ2-2; 7 positions agree with TRBD1. Per the germline V gene, CDR1 is MNHNY and CDR2 is SVGAGI (reference sequence). The junction had 4 bases not matched to a gene; V was cut back by 5 bases and J by 1 base. The CDR3 length is 15 residues. CDR3 loop: CASSRGQRNTGELFF. The DNA of the CDR3 is TGTGCCAGCAGTCGGGGACAGCGGAACACCGGGGAGCTGTTTTTT.

The CDR3 region has the DNA TGTGCCAGCAGCCCCCCAGGGCTGGCGAACACCGGGGAGCTGTTTTTT. Amino acid sequence: CASSPPGLANTGELFF. The chain has TRBV14 and TRBJ2-2, with D maybe TRBD1 (5 bases). Looked up from germline, CDR1 is SGHDN and CDR2 is FVKESK. The CDR3 has 16 amino acids. V dropped 4 bases and J dropped 0 bases, with 12 bases sitting between them. The full variable domain, rest sourced from reference TRBV14 and TRBJ2-2, is EAGVTQFPSHSVIEKGQTVTLRCDPISGHDNLYWYRRVMGKEIKFLLHFVKESKQDESGMPNNRFLAERTGGTYSTLKVQPAELEDSGVYFCASSPPGLANTGELFFGEGSRLTVL.

This chain links TRBV13 with TRBJ2-1; 7 bases align to TRBD2. The CDR3 length is 17 residues. V was pared by 5 bases and J by 6 bases, with 16 bases of the junction left unmatched. CDR1 PRHDT and CDR2 FYEKMQ come from the germline V gene (reference sequence). CDR3 coding DNA: TGTGCCAGCAGCGCCGGCCCCCCGGGACTAACCTTCAATGAGCAGTTCTTC. Protein: CASSAGPPGLTFNEQFF.

This clone was detected only once. The chain recombines TRBV9 with TRBJ1-4; D is possibly TRBD1 (6 bases). V was shortened by 3 bases and J by 5 bases, with 17 bases between the two germline ends. Germline assignment: CDR1 SGDLS and CDR2 YYNGEE. This CDR3 is built from 16 residues. The CDR3 protein is CASSAGGGGSNEKLFF. The CDR3 region has the DNA TGTGCCAGCAGCGCCGGTGGGGGGGGCTCGAATGAAAAACTGTTTTTT.

This chain links TRBV24-1 with TRBJ2-3; D is possibly TRBD2 (5 bases). This CDR3 has 14 amino acids. CDR1 and CDR2 from the germline V gene are KGHDR and SFDVKD. V gave up 2 bases and J gave up 1 base, with 6 bases separating them. CDR3 residues: CATSDWRGTDTQYF. The CDR3 DNA is TGTGCCACCAGTGATTGGCGGGGCACAGATACGCAGTATTTT.

This rearrangement joins TRBV6-6 to TRBJ2-1, with 8 bases identical to TRBD2. J lost 7 bases, V lost 5 bases, and 4 bases had no gene match. The CDR3 runs 13 residues. Germline loops: CDR1 MNHNY, CDR2 SVGAGI (reference sequence). The CDR3 coding sequence is TGTGCCAGCAGTCTCGGGGGGGTTAATGAGCAGTTCTTC. It is translated as CASSLGGVNEQFF.

V and J are TRBV29-1 and TRBJ1-1; 8 bases match TRBD1. Germline V gene lookup returns CDR1 SQVTM and CDR2 ANQGSEA. V lost 7 bases, J lost 4 bases, and 8 bases stayed unmatched. The CDR3 loop spans 13 amino acids. CDR3 coding DNA: TGCAGCGGCAATGCAGGGGGCGGCACTGAAGCTTTCTTT. Amino acid sequence: CSGNAGGGTEAFF. The full variable domain, rest sourced from reference TRBV29-1 and TRBJ1-1, is SAVISQKPSRDICQRGTSLTIQCQVDSQVTMMFWYRQQPGQSLTLIATANQGSEATYESGFVIDKFPISRPNLTFSTLTVSNMSPEDSSIYLCSGNAGGGTEAFFGQGTRLTVV.

CDR3: CASSQGQWNYGYTF. CDR3 coding DNA: TGTGCCAGCAGCCAGGGCCAGTGGAACTATGGCTACACCTTC. The genes are TRBV5-6 and TRBJ1-2; perhaps TRBD1 as D (5 bases). The CDR3 runs 14 residues. Germline V gene sequence: CDR1 SGHDT, CDR2 YYEEEE. V was pared by 4 bases and J by 2 bases, with 12 bases between.

This clone has only one observation. The chain uses TRBV11-2 and TRBJ2-1; 11 bases fit TRBD2. CDR1 and CDR2 (germline): SGHAT, FQNNGV. The V and J ends lost 5 bases and 0 bases, in that order; junction bases with no gene match: 12. The CDR3 extends over 19 amino acids. In nucleotides, the CDR3 is TGTGCCAGCAGCACGTCGGGACTAGCGGTTTCAAGCTCCTACAATGAGCAGTTCTTC. Its translation: CASSTSGLAVSSSYNEQFF.

The CDR3 loop is CASSLNGEKLFF. CDR3 bases: TGTGCCAGCAGTCTAAACGGGGAAAAACTGTTTTTT. The chain has TRBV12-3 or TRBV12-4 and TRBJ1-4; D is unresolved. Between the trimmed V and J ends, which lost 5 bases and 8 bases, there was a span of 9 bases. This CDR3 comprises 12 residues.